Following are 22 T cell receptor beta chains from one sample sequenced in a study of identifying expanded T cells in peripheral blood. Produced via immunoSEQ multiplex PCR; TCRdb's table is partial and in-frame only. The table lists approximately 110,000 clones, 85% to 90% of them singletons, with roughly 17% in the top ten. The sequenced material came from blood. The receptor set was obtained from a person aged 18-70 years in good health.

The rearrangement uses TRBV7-2 and TRBJ2-3; the D gene is possibly TRBD2 (5 bases). CDR1 and CDR2 from the germline V gene are SGHTA and FQGNSA. The CDR3 sequence is 12 residues long. Trimming cost V 7 bases and J 6 bases, with 11 bases left between them. CDR3 DNA sequence: TGTGCCAGCATCCCTAGCTTGGATACGCAGTATTTT. Encoded protein: CASIPSLDTQYF.

This chain uses TRBV7-2 with TRBJ2-5, with D maybe TRBD2 (5 bases). Germline CDR1 is SGHTA and CDR2 is FQGNSA. Trimming shortened V by 5 bases and J by 5 bases, and 15 bases separated the two germline ends. The CDR3 runs 14 residues. The chain's CDR3 is CASSRSALGETQYF. Written as DNA, the CDR3 is TGTGCCAGCAGCCGTAGCGCGCTCGGGGAGACCCAGTACTTC.

The chain recombines TRBV19 with TRBJ1-5; D perhaps matches TRBD1 (5 bases). CDR3 length equals 14 residues. Germline V gene data show CDR1 as LNHDA and CDR2 as SQIVND (reference sequence). V was cut by 6 bases and J by 0 bases, with 9 bases left in between. This CDR3 reads CASRYGASNQPQHF. CDR3 nucleotide sequence: TGTGCCAGTAGATATGGGGCTAGCAATCAGCCCCAGCATTTT.

The rearrangement joins TRBV2 to TRBJ2-2, with 7 bases fitting TRBD2. Germline lookup yields CDR1 SNHLY and CDR2 FYNNEI. With V trimmed by 4 bases and J by 5 bases, 10 bases remained unmatched. CDR3 length: 16 amino acids. CDR3 coding DNA: TGTGCCAGCAGTGTTATGGGCGGGGGAAGGACCGGGGAGCTGTTTTTT. It translates to CASSVMGGGRTGELFF. The variable domain in full, completed from reference TRBV2 and TRBJ2-2, reads EPEVTQTPSHQVTQMGQEVILRCVPISNHLYFYWYRQILGQKVEFLVSFYNNEISEKSEIFDDQFSVERPDGSNFTLKIRSTKLEDSAMYFCASSVMGGGRTGELFFGEGSRLTVL.

The CDR3 here is CASRQGGPRNEQFF. For the CDR3, the DNA is TGTGCCAGCAGGCAGGGGGGGCCGCGAAATGAGCAGTTCTTC. The rearrangement uses TRBV6-6 and TRBJ2-1; perhaps D is TRBD1 or TRBD2 (7 bases each). Trimming took off 6 bases at V and 7 bases at J, with 16 bases between the two ends. The CDR3 runs 14 residues. CDR1 and CDR2 from the germline V gene are MNHNY and SVGAGI (reference sequence).

V is TRBV18 and J is TRBJ2-6; tentative D call: TRBD2 (5 bases). Germline V lookup: CDR1 KGHSH, CDR2 LQKENI. Trimming left V 3 bases short and J 0 bases short, with 12 bases between. The CDR3 is 17 amino acids. CDR3 in amino acids: CASSPFPRGSGANVLTF. Written as DNA, the CDR3 is TGTGCCAGCTCACCCTTCCCCCGGGGCTCTGGGGCCAACGTCCTGACTTTC.

The chain combines TRBV21-1 with TRBJ2-5; TRBD2, the D gene given by the table, was not confirmed from the DNA. TRBV21-1 counts as a pseudogene. The CDR3 consists of 19 residues. CDR3 region: CASRLVPTSRSSGQETQYF. The CDR3 DNA follows: TGTGCCAGCAGACTCGTCCCCACCTCGAGATCTAGCGGCCAAGAGACCCAGTACTTC.

This rearrangement joins TRBV7-9 to TRBJ2-4; a possible D gene is TRBD2 (6 bases). This CDR3 spans 13 amino acids. Germline lookup yields CDR1 SEHNR and CDR2 FQNEAQ (reference sequence). V dropped 5 bases and J dropped 15 bases, with 20 bases sitting between them. In DNA, the CDR3 is TGTGCCAGCAGCCGAATCCCCCTGACTAGTGGGTACTTC. Translated, it gives CASSRIPLTSGYF. Supplemented by reference TRBV7-9 and TRBJ2-4, the full variable domain reads DTGVSQNPRHKITKRGQNVTFRCDPISEHNRLYWYRQTLGQGPEFLTYFQNEAQLEKSRLLSDRFSAERPKGSFSTLEIQRTEQGDSAMYLCASSRIPLTSGYFGAGTRLSVL.

This clone has more than one count but fewer than ten. The chain has TRBV10-3 and TRBJ1-6, with D tentatively TRBD1 (6 bases). V was clipped by 7 bases and J by 8 bases, with 21 bases between them. CDR1 ENHRY and CDR2 SYGVKD come from the germline V gene. The CDR3 has 16 residues. The CDR3 DNA sequence: TGTGCCATCACTATGGGACATTTCAATGGGGATTCACCCCTCCACTTT. This sequence encodes CAITMGHFNGDSPLHF.

V gene TRBV5-1 combines with J gene TRBJ2-5; 8 nucleotides align to TRBD1. Germline V gene data show CDR1 as SGHRS and CDR2 as YFSETQ. The junction had 9 bases not matched to a gene; V was cut back by 0 bases and J by 5 bases. The CDR3 is 16 amino acids. CDR3 loop: CASSLGHRQGLETQYF. CDR3 DNA: TGCGCCAGCAGCTTGGGGCACCGACAGGGGTTGGAGACCCAGTACTTC.

The gene calls are TRBV11-2 and TRBJ2-7; TRBD1 matches at 8 bases. V gave up 1 base and J gave up 4 bases; unmatched junction bases: 6. There are 15 residues in the CDR3. CDR1 and CDR2 (germline): SGHAT, FQNNGV. Here the CDR3 DNA reads TGTGCCAGCAGCTTAGGTCCAGGGGGCTCGTACGAGCAGTACTTC. It yields the protein CASSLGPGGSYEQYF.

The chain carries TRBV7-2 and TRBJ1-6, with TRBD1 matching 8 bases. The V gene end was trimmed by 0 bases and the J gene end by 10 bases; junction bases not matched to a gene: 2. The CDR3 totals 14 residues. CDR1 SGHTA and CDR2 FQGNSA come from the germline V gene. CDR3 sequence reads: CASSLARGLSPLHF. The DNA of the CDR3 is TGTGCCAGCAGCTTAGCCAGGGGGCTCTCACCCCTCCACTTT.

This clone showed up just a few times. This chain joins TRBV6-5 and TRBJ1-1; 7 bases map to TRBD1. This CDR3 region has 14 residues. CDR1 is MNHEY, CDR2 SVGAGI, per germline. Unmatched junction bases numbered 9, after V lost 4 bases and J lost 7 bases. In DNA form, the CDR3 reads TGTGCCAGCAGTTCTCAAGGGGGCTGGGGTGAAGCTTTCTTT. It specifies CASSSQGGWGEAFF.

The J gene is TRBJ1-1, the V gene TRBV19; D is unresolved. The germline V and J ends were trimmed by 3 bases and 4 bases, with 18 bases remaining between them. The CDR3 contains 16 residues. Germline CDR1 is LNHDA and CDR2 is SQIVND (reference sequence). The CDR3 bases are TGTGCCAGTAGTATGGAGGAGGCAAGGTTTGGCACTGAAGCTTTCTTT. Translating gives CASSMEEARFGTEAFF.

The chain recombines TRBV5-3 with TRBJ1-5; 8 nucleotides align to TRBD1. TRBV5-3 is reported as an ORF; its role is uncertain. After removal of 10 bases from V and 0 bases from J, the junction contained 6 bases not matched to a gene. CDR3 length equals 14 residues. The DNA of the CDR3 is TGTGCCTCCAGGGGGCCCTATAGCAATCAGCCCCAGCATTTT. Translating it yields CASRGPYSNQPQHF.

The V and J genes are TRBV4-2 and TRBJ1-2; 9 bases match TRBD1. This CDR3 comprises 18 residues. The germline V gene has CDR1 LGHNA and CDR2 YNFKEQ. V shed 4 bases, J shed 1 base, and the junction held 13 bases outside the gene matches. CDR3 protein: CASSRQTLVTGGNYGYTF. The CDR3 region has the DNA TGTGCCAGCAGCCGACAAACCCTCGTGACAGGGGGTAACTATGGCTACACCTTC.

V and J are TRBV2 and TRBJ2-7; possibly TRBD2 for D (5 bases). CDR1 SNHLY and CDR2 FYNNEI come from the germline V gene. The CDR3 contains 15 residues. V was clipped by 7 bases and J by 4 bases, with 20 bases between them. DNA of the CDR3: TGTGCCAGCATTAACCGGGGTTCCTCCTCGTACGAGCAGTACTTC. Amino acids: CASINRGSSSYEQYF.

This sequence joins TRBV28 and TRBJ2-3; TRBD1 aligns across 7 bases. Germline assignment: CDR1 MDHEN and CDR2 SYDVKM. Trimming at V came to 2 bases and at J to 0 bases, leaving 11 bases not matched to a gene. There are 18 residues in the CDR3. DNA for the CDR3: TGTGCCAGCAGTTTAACCCAGTCGACAGGGTCTAGCACAGATACGCAGTATTTT. Translation gives CASSLTQSTGSSTDTQYF.

The genes are TRBV10-3 and TRBJ1-1; the D is unclear. CDR1 and CDR2 from the germline V gene are ENHRY and SYGVKD. Trimming pared 6 bases from V and 0 bases from J, leaving 14 bases between. The CDR3 spans 15 residues. CDR3 coding DNA: TGTGCCATCAGCCCCACAACGGGGATGAACACTGAAGCTTTCTTT. Translating gives CAISPTTGMNTEAFF.

The chain combines TRBV25-1 with TRBJ2-4, with 7 bases identical to TRBD2. The CDR3 extends over 15 amino acids. V shed 1 base, J shed 7 bases, and the junction held 7 bases outside the gene matches. The V gene's germline CDR1 is MGHDK and CDR2 SYGVNS. CDR3 sequence: CASSESALGGNIQYF. As DNA, the CDR3 is TGTGCCAGCAGTGAATCGGCCTTGGGGGGGAACATTCAGTACTTC.

The V gene is TRBV6-5, the J gene TRBJ2-1; 10 bases are a match to TRBD2. The CDR3 contains 12 residues. CDR1 and CDR2 (germline): MNHEY, SVGAGI. With 6 bases clipped from V and 12 bases from J, the junction kept 5 bases outside the gene matches. Written as DNA, the CDR3 is TGTGCCAGCAGCCCTAGACTAGCGGGGCAGTTCTTC. Protein: CASSPRLAGQFF.

V usage is TRBV7-9 and J usage is TRBJ1-1; D remains ambiguous. The germline gives CDR1 SEHNR, CDR2 FQNEAQ (reference sequence). With 3 bases removed from V and 1 base from J, the gap between germline ends came to 9 bases. The CDR3 is 14 amino acids. The CDR3 is CASSFRAGNTEAFF. The CDR3 DNA reads TGTGCCAGCAGCTTCCGTGCGGGGAACACTGAAGCTTTCTTT.